The 4 T cell receptor beta chains listed next were all sequenced from one sample in a study of T cells in Graves' hyperthyroidism and ophthalmopathy. Amplification of TCR beta CDR3 regions used RNA as the template. HTBI primers were employed in a first-round RT-PCR of the TCR CDR3. TCRdb used MiXCR to reprocess the multiplex PCR reads, holding one entry per CDR3 protein. The data contain under 800,000 distinct CDR3 sequences, 14% of them singletons. The sample comprised blood. Every receptor here comes from a woman aged 18 to 35 with Graves' hyperthyroidism.

A note on this clonotype: A single base separates this from a much larger clone, so it may be a read error. The CDR3 DNA reads TGTGCCAGCAGTCGACAGGGGGCGCTTCGTAGCAATCAGCCCCAGCATTTT. The encoded protein is CASSRQGALRSNQPQHF. The chain links TRBV27 to TRBJ1-5; TRBD1 matches at 10 bases. This CDR3 contains 17 residues. Germline CDR1 reads MNHEY; CDR2 reads SMNVEV (reference sequence). V shed 5 bases, J shed 0 bases, and the junction held 7 bases outside the gene matches.

The chain recombines TRBV27 with TRBJ1-6; TRBD1 is a possible D gene (6 bases). Looked up from germline, CDR1 is MNHEY and CDR2 is SMNVEV (reference sequence). V lost 5 bases, J lost 5 bases, and 10 bases lay in between. The CDR3 runs to 14 residues. The CDR3 loop reads CASSRNRDNSPLHF. Here the CDR3 DNA reads TGTGCCAGCAGTCGCAACAGGGATAATTCACCCCTCCACTTT.

The V gene is TRBV6-1, the J gene TRBJ2-3, with D perhaps TRBD1 or TRBD2 (6 bases each). Germline V lookup: CDR1 MNHNS, CDR2 SASEGT. The CDR3 consists of 15 residues. The V and J ends lost 3 bases and 4 bases respectively, with 14 bases between them. The CDR3 region is CASSELEGGPDTQYF. The CDR3 nucleotides read TGTGCCAGCAGTGAGCTAGAGGGGGGTCCAGATACGCAGTATTTT.

The chain links TRBV28 to TRBJ2-7, with a tentative D call TRBD1 (6 bases). V lost 7 bases and J 2 bases, leaving 33 bases between the germline ends. This CDR3 contains 20 residues. Germline V CDR1 and CDR2: MDHEN, SYDVKM. The CDR3 is CASMTVRGPLSGLVAYEQYF. DNA for the CDR3: TGTGCCAGCATGACAGTCAGGGGCCCCCTTTCTGGACTGGTAGCCTACGAGCAGTACTTC.